This TCR beta chain was documented in a study of cytomegalovirus exposure and HLA in healthy donors. The CDR3 has 16 amino acids. Germline-derived CDR1 and CDR2 are SGHNT and YYREEE (reference sequence). V was pared by 5 bases and J by 2 bases, with 9 bases of the junction left unmatched. A multiplex PCR was run with 60 Vbeta primers and 13 Jbeta primers. TCRdb keeps only in-frame clones here, not all; method: immunoSEQ multiplex PCR. The sample contains 100,000 or so clones, around 80% of which appear only once. The sequencing input was PBMCs. The rearrangement links TRBV5-4 to TRBJ1-4; 7 positions agree with TRBD1. The sequence was obtained from a male donor in good health and CMV-seropositive. CDR3 bases: TGTGCCAGCAGTCTCGGACAGGCCGGGACTAATGAAAAACTGTTTTTT. Residues: CASSLGQAGTNEKLFF.